The clone carrying this T cell receptor (beta chain) has only one observation. The target antigen is unknown. Repertoires were generated with immunoSEQ multiplex PCR, while TCRdb's copy carries only in-frame clones and drops some. The sample lists 55,000 to 85,000 clones, approximately 90% occurring once. The V end was cut by 5 bases, the J end by 5 bases, with 16 bases between. CDR1 and CDR2 from the germline V gene are LNHDA and SQIVND (reference sequence). There are 14 residues in the CDR3. This entry is derived from a study of OX40 agonist ivuxolimab in advanced cancers. Study details: There were three patients with partial responses, one having hepatocellular carcinoma and two cutaneous melanoma.

General study results and limits: Expanded clones belonging to CD8+ T cells outnumbered, on average, those of CD4+. CD4+ and CD8+ blood T cells expanded clonally by week 6 at 0.1 to 3.0 mg/kg.

The V call is TRBV19, the J call TRBJ2-7; weak D call: TRBD2 (5 bases). The TCR sequence derives from an adult with an advanced solid tumor such as melanoma, head and neck, liver or kidney cancer. Sample: CD4+ or CD8+ T cells sorted from blood, taken in a trial of the OX40 agonist ivuxolimab. CDR3 in amino acids: CASSRRTQPNEQYF. CDR3 bases: TGTGCCAGTAGTCGGAGGACGCAACCCAACGAGCAGTACTTC.